Below are 21 T cell receptor beta chains sequenced from a single sample in a study of PD-1 blockade in classical Hodgkin lymphoma. Here immunoSEQ multiplex PCR was the method, and the copy in TCRdb shows in-frame clones only, minus some. The table records roughly 56,000 clones, approximately 90% of them present only once. Autologous stem cell transplantation was followed by relapse in every patient, and brentuximab vedotin exposure varied. Sequencing used peripheral blood mononuclear cells (PBMCs), obtained before the second cycle of nivolumab. These receptors were obtained from a human donor with classical Hodgkin lymphoma.

The V call is TRBV6-5, the J call TRBJ2-5; the D gene is possibly TRBD2 (7 bases). Trimming cost V 2 bases and J 5 bases, with 18 bases left between them. CDR1 is MNHEY and CDR2 is SVGAGI in the germline V gene. The length of the CDR3 is 16 residues. Written as DNA, the CDR3 is TGTGCCAGCAGTTACCAGGGGAGGGGGTTTACGGAGACCCAGTACTTC. This encodes CASSYQGRGFTETQYF.

The rearrangement links TRBV6-6 to TRBJ2-1, with D tentatively TRBD1 (6 bases). V was pared by 8 bases and J by 5 bases, with 19 bases between. Germline V gives CDR1 MNHNY, CDR2 SVGAGI (reference sequence). The CDR3 is made up of 15 amino acids. The CDR3 reads CASGSYRTANNEQFF. The CDR3 bases are TGTGCCAGCGGCTCCTATAGGACAGCGAACAATGAGCAGTTCTTC.

V usage is TRBV6-5 and J usage is TRBJ2-7, with D tentatively TRBD2 (5 bases). The CDR3 totals 11 residues. Looked up from germline, CDR1 is MNHEY and CDR2 is SVGAGI. V gave up 6 bases and J gave up 4 bases, with 7 bases separating them. CDR3 in amino acids: CASREGYEQYF. DNA for the CDR3: TGTGCCAGCAGAGAGGGTTACGAGCAGTACTTC.

This chain uses TRBV5-1 with TRBJ1-2; D uncertain. The length of the CDR3 is 15 residues. In germline, CDR1 is SGHRS, CDR2 YFSETQ. Trimming shortened V by 4 bases and J by 4 bases, and 17 bases separated the two germline ends. CDR3 protein: CASSPERGDRYGYTF. The CDR3 nucleotides are TGCGCCAGCAGCCCCGAGAGAGGCGATCGCTATGGCTACACCTTC.

The rearrangement links TRBV5-1 to TRBJ2-1; D is possibly TRBD1 (5 bases). The V end was cut by 4 bases, the J end by 5 bases, with 10 bases between. The CDR3 is made up of 13 amino acids. CDR1 SGHRS and CDR2 YFSETQ come from the germline V gene. The DNA of the CDR3 is TGCGCCAGCAGCATAAGGGGTAACAATGAGCAGTTCTTC. It encodes CASSIRGNNEQFF.

The gene calls are TRBV5-1 and TRBJ2-3; possible D gene TRBD2, 6 bases. V was clipped by 2 bases and J by 0 bases, with 10 bases between them. Germline V gives CDR1 SGHRS, CDR2 YFSETQ. The CDR3 is 15 residues long. The CDR3: CASSFSGLSTDTQYF. The CDR3 DNA is TGCGCCAGCAGCTTCAGCGGGTTAAGCACAGATACGCAGTATTTT.

This chain joins TRBV30 and TRBJ2-1, with D possibly TRBD1 on 6 matching bases. V dropped 8 bases and J dropped 5 bases, with 16 bases sitting between them. Germline V gene lookup returns CDR1 GTSNPN and CDR2 SVGIG (reference sequence). The length of the CDR3 is 13 residues. CDR3 region: CARTGTKNNEQFF. In nucleotides, the CDR3 is TGTGCCCGAACCGGGACAAAGAACAATGAGCAGTTCTTC.

The chain recombines TRBV6-5 with TRBJ2-7; D is possibly TRBD1 or TRBD2 (5 bases each). This CDR3 has 14 residues. The germline V and J ends were trimmed by 7 bases and 3 bases, with 16 bases remaining between them. In germline, CDR1 is MNHEY, CDR2 SVGAGI. The CDR3 DNA is TGTGCCAGCAAAATCACCGGGACGGTCTACGAGCAGTACTTC. This sequence encodes CASKITGTVYEQYF.

The sample holds a few counts of this clone. The genes are TRBV6-6 and TRBJ1-4, with D perhaps TRBD1 (6 bases). V dropped 6 bases and J dropped 5 bases, with 19 bases sitting between them. The germline V gene encodes CDR1 MNHNY and CDR2 SVGAGI (reference sequence). The CDR3 extends over 16 amino acids. CDR3 sequence reads: CASRATAVQGNEKLFF. In nucleotides, the CDR3 is TGTGCCAGCAGAGCCACGGCCGTGCAGGGGAATGAAAAACTGTTTTTT.

The chain uses TRBV5-1 and TRBJ2-2; D not resolved. Germline values: CDR1 SGHRS, CDR2 YFSETQ. The CDR3 sequence is 13 residues long. V lost 2 bases to trimming and J lost 7 bases, with 9 bases between them. CDR3 sequence (DNA): TGCGCCAGCAGCTTCGATAATGGCGGGGAGCTGTTTTTT. Amino acids: CASSFDNGGELFF. The entire variable domain, with the rest obtained from reference TRBV5-1 and TRBJ2-2, is as follows: KAGVTQTPRYLIKTRGQQVTLSCSPISGHRSVSWYQQTPGQGLQFLFEYFSETQRNKGNFPGRFSGRQFSNSRSEMNVSTLELGDSALYLCASSFDNGGELFFGEGSRLTVL.

The chain combines TRBV11-2 with TRBJ2-2; a possible D gene is TRBD2 (5 bases). V was pared by 2 bases and J by 5 bases, with 12 bases between. The CDR3 totals 15 residues. Germline-derived CDR1 and CDR2 are SGHAT and FQNNGV. The CDR3 loop is CASSLYGGLTGELFF. In nucleotides, the CDR3 is TGTGCCAGCAGCTTATATGGCGGGTTAACCGGGGAGCTGTTTTTT.

The J gene is TRBJ1-6, the V gene TRBV30, with D hard to call. The CDR3 extends over 14 amino acids. Germline values: CDR1 GTSNPN, CDR2 SVGIG (reference sequence). V dropped 2 bases and J dropped 14 bases, with 19 bases sitting between them. This CDR3 is CAWSSWRVMLALHF. Written as DNA, the CDR3 is TGTGCCTGGAGTAGTTGGCGGGTCATGTTGGCCCTCCACTTT.

The rearrangement links TRBV5-1 to TRBJ2-7; possibly TRBD1 or TRBD2 for D (6 bases each). Germline-derived CDR1 and CDR2 are SGHRS and YFSETQ. The length of the CDR3 is 15 residues. Between the trimmed V and J ends, which lost 0 bases and 5 bases, there was a span of 15 bases. The chain's CDR3 is CASSLAGGGRDEQYF. The CDR3 DNA follows: TGCGCCAGCAGCTTGGCCGGGGGCGGACGTGACGAGCAGTACTTC.

This sequence joins TRBV7-9 and TRBJ2-4; D ambiguous. The V end lost 2 bases, the J end lost 3 bases, and 17 bases lay between the germline ends. The CDR3 loop spans 17 amino acids. Germline V lookup: CDR1 SEHNR, CDR2 FQNEAQ (reference sequence). CDR3 region: CASSLWEERVGKNIQYF. The CDR3 DNA is TGTGCCAGCAGCTTATGGGAAGAGCGAGTCGGCAAAAACATTCAGTACTTC.

This chain joins TRBV6-1 and TRBJ2-1, with TRBD2 identical over 9 bases. The trim removed 3 bases at V and 3 bases at J, leaving 15 bases unmatched. This CDR3 region has 19 residues. In germline, CDR1 is MNHNS, CDR2 SASEGT. The CDR3 is CASSDLRGGIDGFYNEQFF. In nucleotides, the CDR3 is TGTGCCAGCAGTGATCTGCGGGGGGGCATCGACGGTTTCTACAATGAGCAGTTCTTC.

V is TRBV20-1 and J is TRBJ2-1; D gene unclear. The CDR3 is 10 amino acids. Germline loops: CDR1 DFQATT, CDR2 SNEGSKA (reference sequence). Trimming took off 6 bases at V and 15 bases at J, with 15 bases between the two ends. CDR3 nucleotides: TGCAGTGCACCAAGTCCTGGCCCGTTCTTC. Amino acid sequence: CSAPSPGPFF.

The chain couples TRBV10-1 to TRBJ2-7; D might be TRBD2 (6 bases). The V gene lost 7 bases and the J gene lost 4 bases, with 11 bases spanning the gap. CDR3 length: 12 residues. CDR1 is WNHNN and CDR2 is SYGVQD in the germline V gene (reference sequence). CDR3 DNA: TGCGCCAGCAAGGGACTGCCTTACGAGCAGTACTTC. This translates into CASKGLPYEQYF.

V and J are TRBV5-1 and TRBJ2-7, with 9 bases fitting TRBD1. The CDR3 is 14 amino acids. Trimming at V came to 4 bases and at J to 1 base, leaving 3 bases not matched to a gene. Germline V gene lookup returns CDR1 SGHRS and CDR2 YFSETQ. The CDR3 DNA reads as TGCGCCAGCAGCCGCGGGACAGGGTCCTACGAGCAGTACTTC. Translated, it gives CASSRGTGSYEQYF.

This chain links TRBV5-1 with TRBJ1-5; the match to TRBD1 covers 9 bases. CDR1 is SGHRS, CDR2 YFSETQ, per germline. V lost 3 bases and J lost 7; bases outside the gene matches: 2. The CDR3 length is 13 residues. The CDR3 sequence is CASSYGQGQPQHF. CDR3 DNA: TGCGCCAGCAGCTACGGACAGGGGCAGCCCCAGCATTTT.

This clone showed up just a few times. The V gene is TRBV2, the J gene TRBJ1-1; D may be TRBD1 (6 bases). The CDR3 sequence is 14 residues long. Germline lookup yields CDR1 SNHLY and CDR2 FYNNEI. Trimming shortened V by 3 bases and J by 6 bases, and 14 bases separated the two germline ends. The CDR3 DNA reads TGTGCCAGCAGTGACCAGGGGCTATTGCCTGAAGCTTTCTTT. It codes for CASSDQGLLPEAFF.

This clone showed up just once. The chain has TRBV27 and TRBJ2-2, with 11 bases aligning to TRBD1. Germline lookup yields CDR1 MNHEY and CDR2 SMNVEV (reference sequence). The V segment lost 4 bases and the J segment 1 base; nucleotides outside the gene matches: 2. The CDR3 is 16 amino acids. The chain's CDR3 is CASSSGQGVNTGELFF. Here the CDR3 DNA reads TGTGCCAGCAGTTCGGGACAGGGGGTGAACACCGGGGAGCTGTTTTTT.